The source of this T cell receptor (beta chain) is a study of blood T cell repertoires in COVID-19. Study-level information: Collection of acute and convalescent COVID-19 samples took place in the United States, Italy and Spain. Sample material is recorded as cDNA or gDNA derived from T cells, B-cell-depleted T cells, or PBMCs.

Original processing methods: Amplification from reference gene primers served as the basis for estimated nucleated cell counts. The table came from immunoSEQ multiplex PCR; TCRdb's copy has only in-frame clones and leaves some out. V and J calls and clone size are copied from that table; D and trimming were computed from the DNA. Among 200,000 to 300,000 clones listed, around four fifths were seen once. This CDR3 contains 15 residues. V trimming: 8 bases; J trimming: 4 bases; junction bases outside the gene matches: 10. The germline V gene encodes CDR1 SGHVS and CDR2 FQNEAQ. This sequence originates from a man aged 55 to 70 with acute or convalescent COVID-19. The V and J genes are TRBV7-8 and TRBJ2-1; TRBD2 matches at 8 bases. The material sequenced was peripheral blood. The CDR3 loop is CASSLWASGYNEQFF. CDR3 nucleotides: TGTGCCAGCTCACTCTGGGCTAGCGGGTACAATGAGCAGTTCTTC. The complete variable domain, with remaining parts taken from reference TRBV7-8 and TRBJ2-1, reads GAGVSQSPRYKVAKRGQDVALRCDPISGHVSLFWYQQALGQGPEFLTYFQNEAQLDKSGLPSDRFFAERPEGSVSTLKIQRTQQEDSAVYLCASSLWASGYNEQFFGPGTRLTVL.